This T cell receptor (beta chain) was obtained from a study of blood T cell repertoires in COVID-19. About the study: Donors in the United States, Italy and Spain gave samples during acute or convalescent COVID-19.

V lost 1 base, J lost 0 bases, and 8 bases lay in between. Germline CDR1 is SGHNT and CDR2 is YYREEE (reference sequence). The CDR3 totals 15 residues. Produced via immunoSEQ multiplex PCR; TCRdb's table is partial and in-frame only. The sample lists around 80,000 clones; 85% to 90% were seen once. The clonotype was recovered from an elderly man with active or convalescent COVID-19. The material sequenced was peripheral blood. The rearrangement joins TRBV5-4 to TRBJ1-3; D call uncertain. DNA of the CDR3: TGTGCCAGCAGCTTGCCGGGGAACTCTGGAAACACCATATATTTT. As protein: CASSLPGNSGNTIYF.